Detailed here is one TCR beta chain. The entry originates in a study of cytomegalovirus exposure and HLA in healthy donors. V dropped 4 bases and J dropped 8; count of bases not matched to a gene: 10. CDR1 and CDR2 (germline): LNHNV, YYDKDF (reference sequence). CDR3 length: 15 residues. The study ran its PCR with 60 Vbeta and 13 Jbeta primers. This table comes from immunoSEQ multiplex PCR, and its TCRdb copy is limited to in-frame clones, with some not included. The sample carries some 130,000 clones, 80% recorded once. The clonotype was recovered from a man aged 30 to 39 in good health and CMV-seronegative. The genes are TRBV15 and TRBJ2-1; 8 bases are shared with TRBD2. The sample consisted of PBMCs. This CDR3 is CATSITGGGSDEQFF. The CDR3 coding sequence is TGTGCCACCAGCATCACGGGAGGGGGGAGCGATGAGCAGTTCTTC. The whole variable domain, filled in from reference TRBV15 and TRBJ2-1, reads DAMVIQNPRYQVTQFGKPVTLSCSQTLNHNVMYWYQQKSSQAPKLLFHYYDKDFNNEADTPDNFQSRRPNTSFCFLDIRSPGLGDTAMYLCATSITGGGSDEQFFGPGTRLTVL.